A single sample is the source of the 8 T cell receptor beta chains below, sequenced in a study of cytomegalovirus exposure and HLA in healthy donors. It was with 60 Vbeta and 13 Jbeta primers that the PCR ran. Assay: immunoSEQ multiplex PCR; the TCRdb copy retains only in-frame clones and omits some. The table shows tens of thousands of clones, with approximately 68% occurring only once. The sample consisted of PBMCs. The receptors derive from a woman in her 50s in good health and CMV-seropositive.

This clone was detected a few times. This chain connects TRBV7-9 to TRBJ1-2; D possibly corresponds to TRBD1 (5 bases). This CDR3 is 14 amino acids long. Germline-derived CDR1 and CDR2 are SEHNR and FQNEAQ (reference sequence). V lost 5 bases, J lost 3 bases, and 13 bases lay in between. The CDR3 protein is CASSPGGDYYGYTF. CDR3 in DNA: TGTGCCAGCAGCCCTGGAGGGGATTACTATGGCTACACCTTC.

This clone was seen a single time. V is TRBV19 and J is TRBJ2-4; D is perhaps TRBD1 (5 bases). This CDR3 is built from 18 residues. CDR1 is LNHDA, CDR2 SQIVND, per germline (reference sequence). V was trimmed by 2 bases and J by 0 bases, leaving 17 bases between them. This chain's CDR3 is CASSIKGQVALAKNIQYF. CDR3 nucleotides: TGTGCCAGTAGTATAAAGGGGCAAGTTGCCCTAGCCAAAAACATTCAGTACTTC. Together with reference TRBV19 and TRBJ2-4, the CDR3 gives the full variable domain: DGGITQSPKYLFRKEGQNVTLSCEQNLNHDAMYWYRQDPGQGLRLIYYSQIVNDFQKGDIAEGYSVSREKKESFPLTVTSAQKNPTAFYLCASSIKGQVALAKNIQYFGAGTRLSVL.

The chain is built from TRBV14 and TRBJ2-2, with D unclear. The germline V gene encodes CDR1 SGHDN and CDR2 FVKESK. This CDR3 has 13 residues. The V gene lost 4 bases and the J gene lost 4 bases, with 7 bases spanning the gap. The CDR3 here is CASSPRTTGELFF. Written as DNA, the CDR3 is TGTGCCAGCAGCCCTAGAACCACCGGGGAGCTGTTTTTT.

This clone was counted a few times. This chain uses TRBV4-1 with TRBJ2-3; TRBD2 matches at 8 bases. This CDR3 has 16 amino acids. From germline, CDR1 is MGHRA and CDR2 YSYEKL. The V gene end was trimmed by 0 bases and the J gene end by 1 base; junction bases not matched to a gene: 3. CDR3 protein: CASSQDRGLGTDTQYF. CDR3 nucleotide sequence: TGCGCCAGCAGCCAAGATCGGGGACTAGGCACAGATACGCAGTATTTT.

This CDR3 is CASSGTGPSYEQYF. The CDR3 nucleotides read TGTGCCAGCAGCGGGACAGGGCCCTCCTACGAGCAGTACTTC. V and J are TRBV5-6 and TRBJ2-7; TRBD1 matches 9 bases. The CDR3 loop spans 14 amino acids. Looked up from germline, CDR1 is SGHDT and CDR2 is YYEEEE. J was trimmed by 0 bases and V by 4 bases; bases with no gene match: 2.

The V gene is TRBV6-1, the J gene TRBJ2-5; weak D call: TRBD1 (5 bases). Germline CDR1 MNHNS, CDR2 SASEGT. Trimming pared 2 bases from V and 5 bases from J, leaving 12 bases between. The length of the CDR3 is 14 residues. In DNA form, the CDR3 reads TGTGCCAGCAGTGAATATGACAGTCGGGAGACCCAGTACTTC. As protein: CASSEYDSRETQYF.

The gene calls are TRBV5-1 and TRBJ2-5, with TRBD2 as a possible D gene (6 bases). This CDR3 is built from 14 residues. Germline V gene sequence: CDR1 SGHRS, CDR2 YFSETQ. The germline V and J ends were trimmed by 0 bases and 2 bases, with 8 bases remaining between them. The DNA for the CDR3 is TGCGCCAGCAGCTTGGTGCGGGAACAAGAGACCCAGTACTTC. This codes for CASSLVREQETQYF.

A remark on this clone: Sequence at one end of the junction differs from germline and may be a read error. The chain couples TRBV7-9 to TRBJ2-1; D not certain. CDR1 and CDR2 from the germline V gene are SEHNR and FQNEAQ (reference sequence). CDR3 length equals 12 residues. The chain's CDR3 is CSSSLVLDGQFF. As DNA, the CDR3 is TGTTCCAGCAGCTTAGTATTAGATGGGCAGTTCTTC.